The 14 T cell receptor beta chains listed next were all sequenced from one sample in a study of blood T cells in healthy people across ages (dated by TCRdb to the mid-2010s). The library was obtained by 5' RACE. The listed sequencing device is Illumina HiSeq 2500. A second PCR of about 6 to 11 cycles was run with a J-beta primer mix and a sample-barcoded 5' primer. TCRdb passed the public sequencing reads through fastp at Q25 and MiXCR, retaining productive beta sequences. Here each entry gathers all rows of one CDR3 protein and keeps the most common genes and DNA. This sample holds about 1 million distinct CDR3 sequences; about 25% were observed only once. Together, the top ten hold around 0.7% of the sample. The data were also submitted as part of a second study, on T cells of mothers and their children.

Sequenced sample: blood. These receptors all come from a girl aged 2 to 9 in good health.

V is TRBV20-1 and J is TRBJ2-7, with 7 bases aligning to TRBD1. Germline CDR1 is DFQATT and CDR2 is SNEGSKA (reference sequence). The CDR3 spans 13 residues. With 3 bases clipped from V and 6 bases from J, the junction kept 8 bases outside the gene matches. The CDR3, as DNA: TGCAGTGCTAGGGAGACAGGGATGAGCGAGCAGTACTTC. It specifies CSARETGMSEQYF.

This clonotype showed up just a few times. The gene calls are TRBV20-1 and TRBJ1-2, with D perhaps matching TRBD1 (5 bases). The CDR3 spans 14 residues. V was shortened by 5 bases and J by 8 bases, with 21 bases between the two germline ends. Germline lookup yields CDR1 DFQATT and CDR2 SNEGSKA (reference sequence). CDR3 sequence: CSALDPVGDRGYTF. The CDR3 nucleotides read TGCAGTGCTTTGGACCCGGTGGGGGATAGGGGCTACACCTTC.

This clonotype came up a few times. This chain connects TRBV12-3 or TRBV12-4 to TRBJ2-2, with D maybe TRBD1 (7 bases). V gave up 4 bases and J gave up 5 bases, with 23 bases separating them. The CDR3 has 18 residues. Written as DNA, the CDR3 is TGTGCCAGCAGTTCGACCGCAGGGGGACAGACTAGGACCGGGGAGCTGTTTTTT. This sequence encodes CASSSTAGGQTRTGELFF.

The CDR3 is CASSYSVWGETQYF. In DNA, the CDR3 is TGTGCCAGCAGTTACTCGGTCTGGGGAGAGACCCAGTACTTC. This rearrangement joins TRBV6-5 to TRBJ2-5, with unresolved D. The CDR3 consists of 14 residues. From germline, CDR1 is MNHEY and CDR2 SVGAGI. V gave up 0 bases and J gave up 4 bases, with 9 bases separating them.

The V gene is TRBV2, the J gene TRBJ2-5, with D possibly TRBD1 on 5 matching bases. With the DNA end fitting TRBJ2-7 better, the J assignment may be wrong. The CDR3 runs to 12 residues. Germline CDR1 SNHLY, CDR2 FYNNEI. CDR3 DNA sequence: TGTGCCAGCATGGGGCTGTCCTACGAGCAGTACTTC. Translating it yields CASMGLSYEQYF.

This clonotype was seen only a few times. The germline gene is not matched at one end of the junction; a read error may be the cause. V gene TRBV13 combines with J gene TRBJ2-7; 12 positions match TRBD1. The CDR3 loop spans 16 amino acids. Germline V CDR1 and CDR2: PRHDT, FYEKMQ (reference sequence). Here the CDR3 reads CASSLGGTGGRDEQLF. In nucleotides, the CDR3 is TGTGCCAGCAGCTTAGGGGGGACAGGGGGCCGAGATGAGCAGCTCTTC. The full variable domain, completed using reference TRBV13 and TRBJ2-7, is AAGVIQSPRHLIKEKRETATLKCYPIPRHDTVYWYQQGPGQDPQFLISFYEKMQSDKGSIPDRFSAQQFSDYHSELNMSSLELGDSALYFCASSLGGTGGRDEQLFGPGTRLTVT.

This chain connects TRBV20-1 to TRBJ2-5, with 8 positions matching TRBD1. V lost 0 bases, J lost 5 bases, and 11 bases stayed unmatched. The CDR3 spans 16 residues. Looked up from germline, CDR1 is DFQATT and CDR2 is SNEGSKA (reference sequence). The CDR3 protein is CSARDYRDRGEETQYF. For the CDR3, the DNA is TGCAGTGCTAGAGATTACCGAGACAGGGGTGAGGAGACCCAGTACTTC.

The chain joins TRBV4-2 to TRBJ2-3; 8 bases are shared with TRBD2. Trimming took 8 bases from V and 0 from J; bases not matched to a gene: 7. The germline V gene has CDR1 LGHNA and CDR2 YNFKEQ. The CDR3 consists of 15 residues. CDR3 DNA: TGTGCCAGCGCCGGGGGGGGTTACAGCACAGATACGCAGTATTTT. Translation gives CASAGGGYSTDTQYF.

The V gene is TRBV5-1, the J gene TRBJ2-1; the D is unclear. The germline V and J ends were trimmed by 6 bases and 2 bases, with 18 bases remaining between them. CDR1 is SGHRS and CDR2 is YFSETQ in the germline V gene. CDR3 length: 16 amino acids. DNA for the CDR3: TGCGCCAGCACGATGGGCAGCCAAACGCCCTACAATGAGCAGTTCTTC. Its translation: CASTMGSQTPYNEQFF.

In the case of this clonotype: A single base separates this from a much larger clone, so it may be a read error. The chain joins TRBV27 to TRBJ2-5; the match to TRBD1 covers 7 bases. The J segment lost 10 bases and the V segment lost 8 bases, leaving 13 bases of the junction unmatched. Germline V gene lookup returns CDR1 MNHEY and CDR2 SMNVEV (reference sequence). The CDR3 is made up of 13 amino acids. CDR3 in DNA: TGTGCCAGCTCTAGGGGGCTCTCCTACGACCAGTACTTC. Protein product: CASSRGLSYDQYF.

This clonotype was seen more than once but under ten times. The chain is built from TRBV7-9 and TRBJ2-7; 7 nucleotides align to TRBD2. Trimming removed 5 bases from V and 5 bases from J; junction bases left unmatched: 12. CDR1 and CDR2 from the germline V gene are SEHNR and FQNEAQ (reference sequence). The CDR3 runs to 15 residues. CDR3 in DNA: TGTGCCAGCAGCGAGGTAGCGGGCGGACATGACGAGCAGTACTTC. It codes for CASSEVAGGHDEQYF. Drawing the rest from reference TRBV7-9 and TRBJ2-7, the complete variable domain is DTGVSQNPRHKITKRGQNVTFRCDPISEHNRLYWYRQTLGQGPEFLTYFQNEAQLEKSRLLSDRFSAERPKGSFSTLEIQRTEQGDSAMYLCASSEVAGGHDEQYFGPGTRLTVT.

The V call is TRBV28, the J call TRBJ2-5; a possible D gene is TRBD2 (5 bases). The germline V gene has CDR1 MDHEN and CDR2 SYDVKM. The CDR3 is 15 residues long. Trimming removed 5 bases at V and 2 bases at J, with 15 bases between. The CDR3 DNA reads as TGTGCCAGCAGTACGTTAGGAGGCCTACAAGAGACCCAGTACTTC. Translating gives CASSTLGGLQETQYF.

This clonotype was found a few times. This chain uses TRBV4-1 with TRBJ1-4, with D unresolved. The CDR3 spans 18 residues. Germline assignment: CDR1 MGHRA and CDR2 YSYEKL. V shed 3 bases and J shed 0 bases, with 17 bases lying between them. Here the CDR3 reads CASSHWRAHKATNEKLFF. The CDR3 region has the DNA TGCGCCAGCAGCCATTGGCGGGCACATAAGGCAACTAATGAAAAACTGTTTTTT.

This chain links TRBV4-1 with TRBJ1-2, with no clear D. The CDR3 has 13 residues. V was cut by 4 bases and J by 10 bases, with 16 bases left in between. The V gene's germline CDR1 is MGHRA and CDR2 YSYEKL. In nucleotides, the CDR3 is TGCGCCAGCAGCCTCAGATATCACTTAGACTACACCTTC. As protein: CASSLRYHLDYTF.